One and the same sample provided the 26 T cell receptor beta chains below, sequenced in a study of Ad26.COV2.S vaccination and SARS-CoV-2 variants. Treatment described: 15 to 20 received Ad26.COV2.S at low or high dose, single or two shots; several received placebo; per-sample allocation not given. It was on day 63 after the first vaccine or placebo injection that samples were taken. The repertoire was sequenced with immunoSEQ multiplex PCR; TCRdb's copy has only in-frame clones and lacks some. The sample records about 350,000 clones, 85% being singletons. This specimen consisted of peripheral blood, obtained in a trial of Ad26.COV2.S vaccine versus placebo. The receptors originated from a person between 18 and 65 years old who received the Ad26.COV2.S COVID-19 vaccine or a placebo.

V gene TRBV18 combines with J gene TRBJ2-6, with a weak D call TRBD1 (6 bases). Germline CDR1 is KGHSH and CDR2 is LQKENI. The V end lost 2 bases, the J end lost 2 bases, and 16 bases lay between the germline ends. The CDR3 contains 18 residues. The CDR3: CASSPSGRGFPGANVLTF. The DNA for the CDR3 is TGTGCCAGCTCACCAAGTGGCAGGGGATTCCCTGGGGCCAACGTCCTGACTTTC.

There are a few counts of this clone. This chain uses TRBV19 with TRBJ1-2, with a tentative D call TRBD1 (5 bases). Trimming pared 3 bases from V and 7 bases from J, leaving 12 bases between. CDR3 length: 13 amino acids. From germline, CDR1 is LNHDA and CDR2 SQIVND (reference sequence). CDR3 DNA: TGTGCCAGTAGTATTGGTCGCGGGACTGGCTACACCTTC. This encodes CASSIGRGTGYTF.

The chain uses TRBV19 and TRBJ2-5, with 7 bases lining up with TRBD2. CDR1 is LNHDA and CDR2 is SQIVND in the germline V gene (reference sequence). This CDR3 comprises 14 residues. J gave up 4 bases and V 5 bases, and 7 bases lay outside the gene matches. The CDR3 sequence: CASSAGLGGETQYF. CDR3 nucleotide sequence: TGTGCCAGTAGTGCTGGACTAGGAGGAGAGACCCAGTACTTC.

This clone is a singleton in its sample. This rearrangement joins TRBV7-8 to TRBJ2-3; TRBD2 matches at 12 bases. CDR3 length: 14 amino acids. Germline V CDR1 and CDR2: SGHVS, FQNEAQ. With 5 bases clipped from V and 8 bases from J, the junction kept 5 bases outside the gene matches. The CDR3 nucleotides are TGTGCCAGCAGCCCGGAGGGACTAGCGGGTACGCAGTATTTT. This encodes CASSPEGLAGTQYF.

The chain is built from TRBV3-1 (or the pseudogene TRBV3-2) and TRBJ2-7, with 13 bases that match TRBD2. V shed 0 bases and J 7 bases; nucleotides not matched to a gene: 9. CDR3 length equals 17 residues. CDR1 LGHDT and CDR2 YNNKEL come from the germline V gene (reference sequence). In DNA, the CDR3 is TGTGCCAGCAGCCAAGATTCACTAGCGGGGGGGTGGTTGGAGCAGTACTTC. Translating gives CASSQDSLAGGWLEQYF.

The chain employs TRBV10-1 and TRBJ2-1, with D perhaps matching TRBD1 (6 bases). V was pared by 1 base and J by 4 bases, with 11 bases between. The CDR3 length is 15 residues. Per the germline V gene, CDR1 is WNHNN and CDR2 is SYGVQD (reference sequence). The DNA for the CDR3 is TGCGCCAGCAGTGAGTATCAGGGGCTATACAATGAGCAGTTCTTC. This gives the protein CASSEYQGLYNEQFF.

This chain links TRBV30 with TRBJ2-1; possible D gene TRBD1, 7 bases. The CDR3 spans 11 residues. The germline V and J ends were trimmed by 7 bases and 9 bases, with 13 bases remaining between them. Germline V gives CDR1 GTSNPN, CDR2 SVGIG (reference sequence). The DNA for the CDR3 is TGTGCCTCCGGAGGGGGCATTGAGCAGTTCTTC. This gives the protein CASGGGIEQFF.

The V and J genes are TRBV27 and TRBJ2-1; TRBD2 is a possible D gene (6 bases). Trimming stripped 1 base from V and 6 bases from J, with 10 bases between. There are 14 residues in the CDR3. The germline V gene encodes CDR1 MNHEY and CDR2 SMNVEV (reference sequence). CDR3 sequence: CASSLWVRGNEQFF. CDR3 nucleotide sequence: TGTGCCAGCAGTTTATGGGTGCGGGGCAATGAGCAGTTCTTC.

The chain joins TRBV3-1 (or the pseudogene TRBV3-2) to TRBJ2-1; D call uncertain. Germline assignment: CDR1 LGHDT and CDR2 YNNKEL (reference sequence). With 0 bases removed from V and 2 bases from J, the gap between germline ends came to 11 bases. The CDR3 sequence is 16 residues long. CDR3 loop: CASSQEDERTYNEQFF. The CDR3 DNA sequence: TGTGCCAGCAGCCAAGAAGACGAGAGGACCTACAATGAGCAGTTCTTC.

V and J are TRBV12-3 or TRBV12-4 and TRBJ1-3; D ambiguous. The CDR3 totals 12 residues. V shed 8 bases and J shed 4 bases, with 9 bases lying between them. The CDR3 DNA sequence: TGTGCCAGCTCAACCCGGGGAAACACCATATATTTT. It is translated as CASSTRGNTIYF.

The rearrangement joins TRBV4-1 to TRBJ2-1; 10 bases match TRBD2. Germline V gene sequence: CDR1 MGHRA, CDR2 YSYEKL. The CDR3 spans 15 residues. V gave up 6 bases and J gave up 4 bases; unmatched junction bases: 6. CDR3 DNA sequence: TGCGCCAGCAGAGGAAGCGGGGGGGTTTACAATGAGCAGTTCTTC. Its translation is CASRGSGGVYNEQFF.

The chain has TRBV29-1 and TRBJ2-5; D possibly corresponds to TRBD1 (6 bases). Trimming removed 2 bases from V and 6 bases from J, with 16 bases in between. The germline CDR1 and CDR2 sequences are SQVTM and ANQGSEA. CDR3 length equals 14 residues. CDR3 in DNA: TGCAGCGTTGAACATCCAGGGGCGTTACAGACCCAGTACTTC. Translating it yields CSVEHPGALQTQYF.

This rearrangement joins TRBV30 to TRBJ1-5; unclear D gene. Trimming took off 3 bases at V and 3 bases at J, with 9 bases between the two ends. The germline CDR1 and CDR2 sequences are GTSNPN and SVGIG (reference sequence). CDR3 length: 13 residues. DNA of the CDR3: TGTGCCTGGAGCTCGTTACTCAATCAGCCCCAGCATTTT. Translation gives CAWSSLLNQPQHF.

The chain is built from TRBV6-5 and TRBJ2-5, with D uncertain. The germline gives CDR1 MNHEY, CDR2 SVGAGI. The CDR3 extends over 14 amino acids. V lost 1 base and J lost 5, with 11 bases in between. Here the CDR3 reads CASSYYSGGETQYF. CDR3 nucleotide sequence: TGTGCCAGCAGTTACTATTCGGGTGGTGAGACCCAGTACTTC.

The chain recombines TRBV14 with TRBJ2-7; TRBD2 aligns across 13 bases. The trim removed 5 bases at V and 4 bases at J, leaving 5 bases unmatched. This CDR3 region has 15 residues. In germline, CDR1 is SGHDN, CDR2 FVKESK. The CDR3 loop reads CASSNGLAGVYEQYF. CDR3 nucleotides: TGTGCCAGCAGCAACGGACTAGCGGGAGTGTACGAGCAGTACTTC.

V gene TRBV28 combines with J gene TRBJ2-3; no firm D call. Germline CDR1 and CDR2: MDHEN and SYDVKM. The CDR3 extends over 13 amino acids. Deletions cut 3 bases from V and 4 bases from J, with 8 bases between. The CDR3 bases are TGTGCCAGCAGTTTTAGATTGGCAGATACGCAGTATTTT. Amino acids: CASSFRLADTQYF.

CDR3 nucleotides: TGTGCCAGTAGTATCGTTTTTACTAGCGGGAGATCCCACCACAATGAGCAGTTCTTC. It specifies CASSIVFTSGRSHHNEQFF. The gene calls are TRBV19 and TRBJ2-1; 11 nucleotides agree with TRBD2. Unmatched junction bases numbered 15, after V lost 3 bases and J lost 5 bases. Germline CDR1 and CDR2: LNHDA and SQIVND (reference sequence). The CDR3 runs to 19 residues.

This rearrangement joins TRBV28 to TRBJ2-7, with TRBD1 matching over 8 bases. The length of the CDR3 is 17 residues. Germline V gene sequence: CDR1 MDHEN, CDR2 SYDVKM. Losses at the gene ends were 8 bases for V and 4 bases for J; bases not matched to a gene: 19. In nucleotides, the CDR3 is TGTGCCAGCCTAACATATCTATCGGGACAGGTCTTTTACGAGCAGTACTTC. Protein: CASLTYLSGQVFYEQYF.

The chain combines TRBV27 with TRBJ1-1; 8 bases are a match to TRBD1. The germline gives CDR1 MNHEY, CDR2 SMNVEV (reference sequence). The length of the CDR3 is 17 residues. The trim removed 4 bases at V and 5 bases at J, leaving 15 bases unmatched. The CDR3 DNA follows: TGTGCCAGCAGTTCTCCTTGGACAGGGTACGTTGGTACTGAAGCTTTCTTT. Encoded protein: CASSSPWTGYVGTEAFF.

The sample holds one count of this clone. The rearrangement uses TRBV10-3 and TRBJ1-2; TRBD1 matches at 10 bases. This CDR3 has 13 amino acids. Trimming cost V 10 bases and J 8 bases; bases outside gene matches: 10. Germline assignment: CDR1 ENHRY and CDR2 SYGVKD. CDR3 in DNA: TGTGCCAACCAAGTTGACAGGGGGCAAGGCTACACCTTC. Protein sequence: CANQVDRGQGYTF.

The chain employs TRBV7-9 and TRBJ2-1; 8 bases match TRBD1. In germline, CDR1 is SEHNR, CDR2 FQNEAQ (reference sequence). Unmatched junction bases numbered 7, after V lost 0 bases and J lost 9 bases. The CDR3 loop spans 15 amino acids. CDR3 residues: CASSLAATGVFEQFF. DNA for the CDR3: TGTGCCAGCAGCTTAGCGGCGACAGGGGTCTTTGAGCAGTTCTTC.

The chain combines TRBV14 with TRBJ1-1; the D gene is possibly TRBD1 (5 bases). CDR1 SGHDN and CDR2 FVKESK come from the germline V gene. This CDR3 is built from 13 residues. The V end lost 2 bases, the J end lost 8 bases, and 12 bases lay between the germline ends. DNA of the CDR3: TGTGCCAGCAGCCAAAGCTTCGGGGGGGAAGCTTTCTTT. Residues: CASSQSFGGEAFF. The full variable domain, rest sourced from reference TRBV14 and TRBJ1-1, is EAGVTQFPSHSVIEKGQTVTLRCDPISGHDNLYWYRRVMGKEIKFLLHFVKESKQDESGMPNNRFLAERTGGTYSTLKVQPAELEDSGVYFCASSQSFGGEAFFGQGTRLTVV.

V and J are TRBV7-6 and TRBJ1-2; D remains unclear. The germline V and J ends were trimmed by 1 base and 7 bases, with 16 bases remaining between them. From germline, CDR1 is SGHVS and CDR2 FNYEAQ. CDR3 size: 15 residues. The CDR3 protein is CASSLGEGIGRGYTF. In DNA form, the CDR3 reads TGTGCCAGCAGCTTAGGAGAAGGGATCGGTCGTGGCTACACCTTC.

The gene calls are TRBV7-7 and TRBJ2-7; D may be TRBD1 (6 bases). Germline V lookup: CDR1 SSHAT, CDR2 FNYEAQ (reference sequence). The CDR3 covers 14 residues. The V end lost 5 bases, the J end lost 5 bases, and 16 bases lay between the germline ends. The CDR3 nucleotides read TGTGCCAGCAGCAAAATCGACAGGTGGCACGAGCAGTACTTC. Translation gives CASSKIDRWHEQYF. The full variable domain, with the rest looked up from reference TRBV7-7 and TRBJ2-7, is GAGVSQSPRYKVTKRGQDVTLRCDPISSHATLYWYQQALGQGPEFLTYFNYEAQPDKSGLPSDRFSAERPEGSISTLTIQRTEQRDSAMYRCASSKIDRWHEQYFGPGTRLTVT.

V usage is TRBV5-8 and J usage is TRBJ2-5, with 9 bases lining up with TRBD2. This CDR3 is built from 15 residues. The J segment lost 4 bases and the V segment lost 4 bases, leaving 8 bases of the junction unmatched. The germline CDR1 and CDR2 sequences are SGHTS and YDEGEE. CDR3 sequence: CASSPRTSVRETQYF. Written as DNA, the CDR3 is TGTGCCAGCAGCCCCCGGACTAGCGTACGAGAGACCCAGTACTTC.

The rearrangement links TRBV30 to TRBJ2-3; tentatively, D is TRBD1 or TRBD2 (5 bases each). The CDR3 consists of 20 residues. CDR1 is GTSNPN, CDR2 SVGIG, per germline (reference sequence). The V gene lost 1 base and the J gene lost 2 bases, with 28 bases spanning the gap. The CDR3 loop is CAWSGFGADWTAKFTDTQYF. In DNA, the CDR3 is TGTGCCTGGAGTGGCTTCGGGGCCGATTGGACCGCTAAGTTCACAGATACGCAGTATTTT.